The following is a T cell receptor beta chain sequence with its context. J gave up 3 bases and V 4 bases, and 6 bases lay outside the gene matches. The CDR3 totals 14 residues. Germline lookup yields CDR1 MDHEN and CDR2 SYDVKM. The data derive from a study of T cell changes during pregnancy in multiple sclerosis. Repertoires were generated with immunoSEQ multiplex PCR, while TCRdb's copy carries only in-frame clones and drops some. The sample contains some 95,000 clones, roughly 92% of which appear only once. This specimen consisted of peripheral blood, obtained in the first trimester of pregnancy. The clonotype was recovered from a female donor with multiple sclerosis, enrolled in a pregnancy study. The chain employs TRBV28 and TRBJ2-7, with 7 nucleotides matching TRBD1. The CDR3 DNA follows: TGTGCCAGCAGTTCCTCGGGACAGAACTACGAGCAGTACTTC. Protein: CASSSSGQNYEQYF. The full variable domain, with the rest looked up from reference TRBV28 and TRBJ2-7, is DVKVTQSSRYLVKRTGEKVFLECVQDMDHENMFWYRQDPGLGLRLIYFSYDVKMKEKGDIPEGYSVSREKKERFSLILESASTNQTSMYLCASSSSGQNYEQYFGPGTRLTVT.